This TCR beta chain was observed in a study of cytomegalovirus exposure and HLA in healthy donors. This clone was recorded once. As yet, its antigen is unknown. The CDR3 is 13 residues long. Trimming took off 3 bases at V and 5 bases at J, with 10 bases between the two ends. CDR1 and CDR2 from the germline V gene are LNHDA and SQIVND (reference sequence). The PCR made use of 60 Vbeta and 13 Jbeta primers. Produced via immunoSEQ multiplex PCR; TCRdb's table is partial and in-frame only. The top ten clones hold about 2.2% of a sample with fewer than 150,000 clones, 80% of them seen once. Broader study findings: TCR beta sequences reportedly predicted most subjects' HLA-A and HLA-B alleles accurately. Published work reported that the classifier diagnosed cytomegalovirus status with high specificity and sensitivity.

The gene calls are TRBV19 and TRBJ2-5; D not certain. Sequenced material: PBMCs. This clonotype was obtained from a man younger than 40 in good health and CMV-seronegative. The CDR3 nucleotides are TGTGCCAGTAGTATGCAGGCGTACGAGACCCAGTACTTC. Protein sequence: CASSMQAYETQYF.